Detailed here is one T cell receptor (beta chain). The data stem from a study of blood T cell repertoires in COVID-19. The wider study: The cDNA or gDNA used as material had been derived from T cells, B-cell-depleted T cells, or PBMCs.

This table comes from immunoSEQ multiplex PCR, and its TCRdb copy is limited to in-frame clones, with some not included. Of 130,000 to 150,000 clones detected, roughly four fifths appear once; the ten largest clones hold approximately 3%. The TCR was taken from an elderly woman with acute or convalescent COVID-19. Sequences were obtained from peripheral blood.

The CDR3 DNA reads as TGTGCCAGCAGCCCGCAGACAGGTCTCACTGAAGCTTTCTTT. Protein sequence: CASSPQTGLTEAFF. V gene TRBV7-9 combines with J gene TRBJ1-1; tentatively, D is TRBD1 (6 bases). V lost 5 bases to trimming and J lost 4 bases, with 14 bases between them. This CDR3 comprises 14 residues. Per germline, CDR1 SEHNR and CDR2 FQNEAQ (reference sequence).